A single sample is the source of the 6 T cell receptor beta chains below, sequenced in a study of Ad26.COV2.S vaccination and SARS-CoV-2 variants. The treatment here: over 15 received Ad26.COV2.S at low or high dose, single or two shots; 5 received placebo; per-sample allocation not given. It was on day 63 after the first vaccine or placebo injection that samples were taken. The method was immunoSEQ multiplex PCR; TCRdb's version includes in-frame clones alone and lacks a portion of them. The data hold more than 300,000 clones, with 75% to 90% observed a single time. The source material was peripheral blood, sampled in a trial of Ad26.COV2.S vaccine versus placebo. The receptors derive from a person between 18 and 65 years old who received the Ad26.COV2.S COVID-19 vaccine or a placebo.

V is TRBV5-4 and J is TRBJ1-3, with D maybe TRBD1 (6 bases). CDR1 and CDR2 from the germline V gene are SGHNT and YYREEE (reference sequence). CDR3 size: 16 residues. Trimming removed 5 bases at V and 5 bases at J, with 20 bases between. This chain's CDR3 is CASSRQGTPSRNTIYF. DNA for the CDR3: TGTGCCAGCAGTCGCCAGGGGACGCCGAGCCGAAACACCATATATTTT.

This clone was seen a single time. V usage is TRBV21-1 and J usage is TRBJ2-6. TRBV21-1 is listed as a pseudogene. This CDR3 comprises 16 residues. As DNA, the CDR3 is TGTGCCAGCGAAGAGGCAGGGAGCTCTGGGGCCAACGTCCTGACTTTC. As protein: CASEEAGSSGANVLTF.

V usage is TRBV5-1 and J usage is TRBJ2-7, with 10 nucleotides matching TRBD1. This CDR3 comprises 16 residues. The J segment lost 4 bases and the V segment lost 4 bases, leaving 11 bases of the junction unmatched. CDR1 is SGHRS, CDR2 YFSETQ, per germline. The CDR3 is CASSPTGTGEGYEQYF. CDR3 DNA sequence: TGCGCCAGCAGCCCAACCGGGACAGGGGAGGGTTACGAGCAGTACTTC.

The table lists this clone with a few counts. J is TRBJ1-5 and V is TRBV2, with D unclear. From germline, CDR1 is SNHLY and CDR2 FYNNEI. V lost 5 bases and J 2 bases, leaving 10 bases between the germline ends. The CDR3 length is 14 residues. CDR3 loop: CASSPDRGNQPQHF. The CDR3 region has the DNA TGTGCCAGCAGTCCCGACCGAGGCAATCAGCCCCAGCATTTT.

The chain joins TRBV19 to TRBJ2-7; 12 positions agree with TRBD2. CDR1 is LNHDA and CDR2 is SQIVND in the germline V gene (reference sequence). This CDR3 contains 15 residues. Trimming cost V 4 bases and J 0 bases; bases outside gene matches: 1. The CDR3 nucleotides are TGTGCCAGTAGTACGGGACTAGCGGGCTCCTACGAGCAGTACTTC. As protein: CASSTGLAGSYEQYF. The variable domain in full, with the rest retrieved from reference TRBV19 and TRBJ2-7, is DGGITQSPKYLFRKEGQNVTLSCEQNLNHDAMYWYRQDPGQGLRLIYYSQIVNDFQKGDIAEGYSVSREKKESFPLTVTSAQKNPTAFYLCASSTGLAGSYEQYFGPGTRLTVT.

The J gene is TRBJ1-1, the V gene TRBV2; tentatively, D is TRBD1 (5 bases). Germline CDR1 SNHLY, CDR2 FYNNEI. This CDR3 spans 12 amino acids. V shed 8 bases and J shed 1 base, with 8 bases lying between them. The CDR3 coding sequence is TGTGCCAGCGTTGGACAGAACACTGAAGCTTTCTTT. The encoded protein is CASVGQNTEAFF. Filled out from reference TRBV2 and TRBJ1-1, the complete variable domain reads EPEVTQTPSHQVTQMGQEVILRCVPISNHLYFYWYRQILGQKVEFLVSFYNNEISEKSEIFDDQFSVERPDGSNFTLKIRSTKLEDSAMYFCASVGQNTEAFFGQGTRLTVV.